The present T cell receptor (beta chain) was sequenced within a study of patients and donors after allogeneic stem cell transplantation (dated by TCRdb to the early 2020s). The germline V gene yields SGHRS for CDR1 and YFSETQ for CDR2. Spanning cysteine to phenylalanine, the CDR3 consists of 12 amino acids. CDR3 DNA only is kept here, 36 bases in frame from base 1. V sheds 0 bases and J sheds 3 bases, leaving 4 bases between their ends. As to this clonotype: Its antigen specificity is not known. It has no much larger one-base neighbor in the sample; base qualities were not kept.

Receptors were amplified or captured by RT-PCR. The listed sequencing device is NextSeq 550. TCRdb reprocessing: public reads trimmed at Q25 with fastp, clones called with MiXCR, in-frame beta chains kept. Identical CDR3 protein sequences are pooled into one entry, listed with their most common genes and DNA. A total of fewer than 75,000 distinct CDR3 sequences appear in this sample, approximately 26% of them only once. The ten largest clonotypes hold less than 30% of the sample. The receptor's source is a human donor who was either an allogeneic HSCT recipient or a stem cell or donor lymphocyte infusion donor (not recorded which). It is not recorded whose cells these are; they may come from a transplant donor. The sequence is built from TRBV5-1 and TRBJ2-7; confidence is insufficient to name the D gene. The sequenced sample consisted of blood, either unsorted or a sorted T cell fraction (not recorded which). This receptor carries the CDR3 CASSLERYEQYF. The DNA reads as follows: TGCGCCAGCAGCTTGGAACGCTACGAGCAGTACTTC.